This T cell receptor (beta chain) derives from a study of shared clonotypes between healthy human individuals. Study findings and constraints: A reduction in generation probabilities was seen for non-shared clonotypes relative to those shared by all four donors. Around 5% of naive CD4 clonotypes were common to several donors.

As regards this clone: Antigen unknown.

Healthy and HIV-negative, the adult donors had no recent acute infections or vaccinations. The CDR3 loop spans 14 amino acids. CDR1 SQVTM and CDR2 ANQGSEA come from the germline V gene. V lost 3 bases and J lost 8; bases outside the gene matches: 11. TCRdb's copy holds only in-frame clones and misses some; the assay was immunoSEQ multiplex PCR. This table has about 1.5 million clones, 95% to 99% appearing once. This TCR derives from a man between 25 and 39 years old in good health. Sequencing used naive CD4+ T cells sorted from blood. Subset denoted: CD45RA+ positively selected. The V call is TRBV29-1, the J call TRBJ2-3; TRBD1 agrees at 7 bases. The CDR3 here is CSVEGQGVGGTQYF. The CDR3 DNA reads TGCAGCGTTGAGGGTCAGGGGGTAGGAGGTACGCAGTATTTT.